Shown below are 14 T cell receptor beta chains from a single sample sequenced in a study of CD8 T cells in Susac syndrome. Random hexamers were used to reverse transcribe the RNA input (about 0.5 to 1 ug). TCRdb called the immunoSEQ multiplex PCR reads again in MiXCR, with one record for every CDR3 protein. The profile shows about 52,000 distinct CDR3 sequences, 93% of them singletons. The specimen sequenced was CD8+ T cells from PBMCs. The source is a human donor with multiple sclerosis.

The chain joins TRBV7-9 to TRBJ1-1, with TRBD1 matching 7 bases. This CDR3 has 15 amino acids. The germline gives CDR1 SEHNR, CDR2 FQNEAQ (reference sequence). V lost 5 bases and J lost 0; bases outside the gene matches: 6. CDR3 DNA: TGTGCCAGCAGCGCCCACAGGGGTATGAACACTGAAGCTTTCTTT. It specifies CASSAHRGMNTEAFF.

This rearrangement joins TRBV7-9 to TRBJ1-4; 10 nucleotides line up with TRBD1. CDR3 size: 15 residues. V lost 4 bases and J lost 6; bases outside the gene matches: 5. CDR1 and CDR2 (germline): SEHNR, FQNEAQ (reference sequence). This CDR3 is CASSSLTGGYEKLFF. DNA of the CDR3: TGTGCCAGCAGCTCCCTGACAGGGGGCTATGAAAAACTGTTTTTT.

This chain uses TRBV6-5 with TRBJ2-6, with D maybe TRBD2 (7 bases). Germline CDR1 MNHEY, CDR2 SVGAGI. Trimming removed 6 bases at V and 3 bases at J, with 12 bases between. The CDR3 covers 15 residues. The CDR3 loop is CASSSGEGGANVLTF. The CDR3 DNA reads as TGTGCCAGCAGCTCAGGGGAGGGTGGGGCCAACGTCCTGACTTTC.

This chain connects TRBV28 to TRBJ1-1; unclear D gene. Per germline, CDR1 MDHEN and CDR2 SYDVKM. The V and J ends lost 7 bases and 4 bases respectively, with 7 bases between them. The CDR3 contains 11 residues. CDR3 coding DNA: TGTGCCAGCAATGGTGGCACTGAAGCTTTCTTT. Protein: CASNGGTEAFF.

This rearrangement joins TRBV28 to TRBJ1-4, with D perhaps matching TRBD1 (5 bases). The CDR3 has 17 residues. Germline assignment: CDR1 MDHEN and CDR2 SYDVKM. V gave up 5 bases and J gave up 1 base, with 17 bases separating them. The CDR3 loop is CASSPWGVSGTNEKLFF. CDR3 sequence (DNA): TGTGCCAGCAGTCCCTGGGGGGTTAGCGGAACTAATGAAAAACTGTTTTTT.

The CDR3 is CASSQSPDRHSYEQYF. CDR3 in DNA: TGCGCCAGCAGCCAAAGCCCGGACAGGCACTCCTACGAGCAGTACTTC. The V gene is TRBV4-3, the J gene TRBJ2-7, with 7 bases identical to TRBD1. J gave up 0 bases and V 2 bases, and 7 bases lay outside the gene matches. CDR1 is LGHNA, CDR2 YSLEER, per germline. The CDR3 has 16 amino acids.

CDR3 DNA: TGTGCCAGCAGCGTAGCGGGGGGTTTTTACGAGCAGTACTTC. Protein product: CASSVAGGFYEQYF. V and J are TRBV9 and TRBJ2-7, with 7 nucleotides matching TRBD2. Germline CDR1 reads SGDLS; CDR2 reads YYNGEE. The CDR3 covers 14 residues. J lost 4 bases, V lost 0 bases, and 4 bases had no gene match.

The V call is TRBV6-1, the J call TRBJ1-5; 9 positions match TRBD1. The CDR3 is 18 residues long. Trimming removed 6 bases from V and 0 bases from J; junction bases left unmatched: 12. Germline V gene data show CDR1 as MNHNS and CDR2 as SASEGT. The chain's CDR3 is CASSKWDRDAYSNQPQHF. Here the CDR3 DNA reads TGTGCCAGCAGCAAATGGGACAGGGACGCTTATAGCAATCAGCCCCAGCATTTT.

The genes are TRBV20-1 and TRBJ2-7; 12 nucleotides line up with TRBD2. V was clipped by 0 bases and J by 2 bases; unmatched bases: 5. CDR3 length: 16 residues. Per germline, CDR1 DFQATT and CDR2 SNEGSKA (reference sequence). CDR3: CSARDQRTSGTYEQYF. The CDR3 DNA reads TGCAGTGCTAGAGACCAAAGGACTAGCGGGACCTACGAGCAGTACTTC.

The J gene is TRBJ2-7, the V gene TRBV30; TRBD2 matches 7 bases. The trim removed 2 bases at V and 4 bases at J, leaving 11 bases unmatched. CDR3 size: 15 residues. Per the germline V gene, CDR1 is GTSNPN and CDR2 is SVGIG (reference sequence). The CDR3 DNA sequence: TGTGCCTGGAGTCCAACGGGACTAACTATTTACGAGCAGTACTTC. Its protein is CAWSPTGLTIYEQYF.

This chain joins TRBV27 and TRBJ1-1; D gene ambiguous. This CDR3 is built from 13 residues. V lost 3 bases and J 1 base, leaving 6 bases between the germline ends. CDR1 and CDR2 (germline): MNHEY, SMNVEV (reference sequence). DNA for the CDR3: TGTGCCAGCAGTTTCGGATGGAACACTGAAGCTTTCTTT. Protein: CASSFGWNTEAFF.

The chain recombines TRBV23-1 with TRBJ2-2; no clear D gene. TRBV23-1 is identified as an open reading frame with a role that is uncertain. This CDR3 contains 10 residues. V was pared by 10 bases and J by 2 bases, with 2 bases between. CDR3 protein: CATNTGELFF. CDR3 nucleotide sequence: TGCGCCACCAACACCGGGGAGCTGTTTTTT.

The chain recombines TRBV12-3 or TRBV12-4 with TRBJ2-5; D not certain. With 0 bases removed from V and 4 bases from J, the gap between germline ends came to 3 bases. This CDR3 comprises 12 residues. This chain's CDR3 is CASSLARETQYF. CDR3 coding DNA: TGTGCCAGCAGTTTAGCGCGAGAGACCCAGTACTTC.

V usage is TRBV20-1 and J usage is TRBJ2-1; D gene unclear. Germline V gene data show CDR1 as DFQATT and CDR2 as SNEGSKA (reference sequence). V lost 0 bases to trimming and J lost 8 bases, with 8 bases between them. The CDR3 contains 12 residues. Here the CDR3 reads CSARDGSDEQFF. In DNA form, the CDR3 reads TGCAGTGCTAGAGATGGTTCCGATGAGCAGTTCTTC.